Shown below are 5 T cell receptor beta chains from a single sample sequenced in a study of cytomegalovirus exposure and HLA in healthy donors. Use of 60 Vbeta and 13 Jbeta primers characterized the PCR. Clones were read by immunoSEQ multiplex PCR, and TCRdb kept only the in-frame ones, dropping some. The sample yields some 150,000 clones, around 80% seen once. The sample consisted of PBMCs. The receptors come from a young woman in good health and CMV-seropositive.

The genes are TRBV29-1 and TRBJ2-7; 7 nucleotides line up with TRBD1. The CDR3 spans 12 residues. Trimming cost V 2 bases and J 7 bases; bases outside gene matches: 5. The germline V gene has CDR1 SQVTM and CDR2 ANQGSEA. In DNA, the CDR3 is TGCAGCGTTGAAAGAAGGGGGCGGGAGCAGTACTTC. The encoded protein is CSVERRGREQYF.

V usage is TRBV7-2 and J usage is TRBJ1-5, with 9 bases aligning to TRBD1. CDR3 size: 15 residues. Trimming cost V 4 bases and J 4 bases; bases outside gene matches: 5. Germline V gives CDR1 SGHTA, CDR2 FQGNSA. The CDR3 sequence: CASSSGDRENQPQHF. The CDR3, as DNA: TGTGCCAGCAGCTCCGGGGACAGGGAAAATCAGCCCCAGCATTTT.

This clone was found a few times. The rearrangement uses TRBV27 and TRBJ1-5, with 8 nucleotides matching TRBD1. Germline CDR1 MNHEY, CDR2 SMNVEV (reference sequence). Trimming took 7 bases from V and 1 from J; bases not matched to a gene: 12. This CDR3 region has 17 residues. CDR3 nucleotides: TGTGCCAGCAAAGTGACAGGGGCGGGTTGGAGCAATCAGCCCCAGCATTTT. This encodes CASKVTGAGWSNQPQHF.

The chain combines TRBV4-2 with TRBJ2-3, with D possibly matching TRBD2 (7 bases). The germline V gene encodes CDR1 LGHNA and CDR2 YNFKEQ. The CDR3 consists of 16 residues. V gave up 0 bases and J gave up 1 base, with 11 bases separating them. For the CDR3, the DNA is TGTGCCAGCAGCCAAGAGAAGGGGGGGGGCACAGATACGCAGTATTTT. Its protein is CASSQEKGGGTDTQYF.

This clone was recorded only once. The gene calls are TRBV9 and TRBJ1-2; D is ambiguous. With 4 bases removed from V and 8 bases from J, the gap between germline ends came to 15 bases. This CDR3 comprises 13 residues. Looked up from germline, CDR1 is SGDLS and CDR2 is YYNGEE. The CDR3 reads CASSTYGVRGYTF. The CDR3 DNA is TGTGCCAGCAGCACCTATGGAGTAAGAGGCTACACCTTC.